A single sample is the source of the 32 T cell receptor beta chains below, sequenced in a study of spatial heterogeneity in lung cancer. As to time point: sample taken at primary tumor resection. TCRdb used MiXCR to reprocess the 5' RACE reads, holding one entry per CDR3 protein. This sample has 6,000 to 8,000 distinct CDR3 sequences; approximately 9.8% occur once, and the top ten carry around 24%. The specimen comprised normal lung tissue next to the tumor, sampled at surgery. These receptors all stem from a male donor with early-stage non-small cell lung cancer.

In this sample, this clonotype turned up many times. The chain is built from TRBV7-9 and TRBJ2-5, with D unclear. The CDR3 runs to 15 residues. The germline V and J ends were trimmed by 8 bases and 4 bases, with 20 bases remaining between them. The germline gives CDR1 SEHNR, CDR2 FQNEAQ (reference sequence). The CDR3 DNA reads TGTGCCAGCGAAGACTTGGTCGGGCCGCGAGAGACCCAGTACTTC. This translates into CASEDLVGPRETQYF. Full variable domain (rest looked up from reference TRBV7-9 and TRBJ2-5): DTGVSQNPRHKITKRGQNVTFRCDPISEHNRLYWYRQTLGQGPEFLTYFQNEAQLEKSRLLSDRFSAERPKGSFSTLEIQRTEQGDSAMYLCASEDLVGPRETQYFGPGTRLLVL.

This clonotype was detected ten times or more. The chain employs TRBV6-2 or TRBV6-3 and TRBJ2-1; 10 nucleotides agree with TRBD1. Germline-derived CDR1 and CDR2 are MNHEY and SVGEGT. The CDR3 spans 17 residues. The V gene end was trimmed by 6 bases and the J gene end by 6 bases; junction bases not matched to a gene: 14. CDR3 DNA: TGTGCCAGCAGGACCCCCTCCGGGACAGGGGCCATCAATGAGCAGTTCTTC. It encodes CASRTPSGTGAINEQFF.

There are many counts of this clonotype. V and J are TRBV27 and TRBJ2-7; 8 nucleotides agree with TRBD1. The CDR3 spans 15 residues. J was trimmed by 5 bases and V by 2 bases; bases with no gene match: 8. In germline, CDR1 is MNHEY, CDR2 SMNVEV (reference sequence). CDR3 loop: CASSLRPGGIHEQYF. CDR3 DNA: TGTGCCAGCAGTTTAAGGCCAGGGGGCATCCACGAGCAGTACTTC.

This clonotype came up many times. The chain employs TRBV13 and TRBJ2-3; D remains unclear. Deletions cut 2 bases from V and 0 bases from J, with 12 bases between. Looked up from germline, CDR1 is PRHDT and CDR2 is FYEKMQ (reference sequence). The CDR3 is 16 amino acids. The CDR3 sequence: CASSLRYSLSTDTQYF. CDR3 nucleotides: TGTGCCAGCAGCTTAAGGTATTCACTAAGCACAGATACGCAGTATTTT.

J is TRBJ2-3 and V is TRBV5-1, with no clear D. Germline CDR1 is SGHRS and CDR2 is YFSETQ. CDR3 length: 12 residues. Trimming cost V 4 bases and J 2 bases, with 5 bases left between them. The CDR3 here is CASSRSTDTQYF. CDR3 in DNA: TGCGCCAGCAGCCGATCCACAGATACGCAGTATTTT.

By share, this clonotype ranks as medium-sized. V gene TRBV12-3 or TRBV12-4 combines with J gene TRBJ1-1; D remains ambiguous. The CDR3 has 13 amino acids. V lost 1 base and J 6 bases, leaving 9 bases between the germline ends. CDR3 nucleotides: TGTGCCAGCAGTTTAGGTCCCGCTTCTGAAGCTTTCTTT. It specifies CASSLGPASEAFF.

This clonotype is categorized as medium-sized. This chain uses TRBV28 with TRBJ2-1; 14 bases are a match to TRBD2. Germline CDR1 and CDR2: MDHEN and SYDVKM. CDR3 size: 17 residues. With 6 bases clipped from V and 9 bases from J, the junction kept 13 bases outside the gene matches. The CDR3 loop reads CASRTDRGTSGSTEQFF. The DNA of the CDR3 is TGTGCCAGCAGAACCGACAGGGGGACTAGCGGGAGCACTGAGCAGTTCTTC.

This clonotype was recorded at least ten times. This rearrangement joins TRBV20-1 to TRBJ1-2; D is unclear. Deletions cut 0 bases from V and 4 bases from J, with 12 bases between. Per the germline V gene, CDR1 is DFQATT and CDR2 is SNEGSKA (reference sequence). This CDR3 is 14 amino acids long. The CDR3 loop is CSARDPSGLYGYTF. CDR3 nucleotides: TGCAGTGCTAGAGATCCCTCCGGCCTCTATGGCTACACCTTC.

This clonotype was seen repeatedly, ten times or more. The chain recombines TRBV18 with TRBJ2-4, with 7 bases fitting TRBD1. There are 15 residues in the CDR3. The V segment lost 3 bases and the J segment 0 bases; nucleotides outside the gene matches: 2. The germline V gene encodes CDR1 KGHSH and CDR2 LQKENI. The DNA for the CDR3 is TGTGCCAGCTCACCGACAGGGCTAGCCAAAAACATTCAGTACTTC. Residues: CASSPTGLAKNIQYF.

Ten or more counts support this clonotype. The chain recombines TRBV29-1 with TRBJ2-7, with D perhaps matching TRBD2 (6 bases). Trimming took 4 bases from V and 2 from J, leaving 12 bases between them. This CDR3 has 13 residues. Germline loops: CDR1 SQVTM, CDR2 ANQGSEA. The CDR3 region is CSVGPSATYEQYF. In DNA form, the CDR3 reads TGCAGCGTTGGGCCTAGCGCAACCTACGAGCAGTACTTC.

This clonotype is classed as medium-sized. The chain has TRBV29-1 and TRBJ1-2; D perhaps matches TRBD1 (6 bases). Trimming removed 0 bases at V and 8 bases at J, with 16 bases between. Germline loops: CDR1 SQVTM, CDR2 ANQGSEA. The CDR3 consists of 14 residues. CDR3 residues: CSVEELNRALGYTF. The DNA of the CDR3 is TGCAGCGTTGAAGAATTGAACAGGGCTCTAGGCTACACCTTC. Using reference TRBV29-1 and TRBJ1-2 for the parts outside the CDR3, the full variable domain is SAVISQKPSRDICQRGTSLTIQCQVDSQVTMMFWYRQQPGQSLTLIATANQGSEATYESGFVIDKFPISRPNLTFSTLTVSNMSPEDSSIYLCSVEELNRALGYTFGSGTRLTVV.

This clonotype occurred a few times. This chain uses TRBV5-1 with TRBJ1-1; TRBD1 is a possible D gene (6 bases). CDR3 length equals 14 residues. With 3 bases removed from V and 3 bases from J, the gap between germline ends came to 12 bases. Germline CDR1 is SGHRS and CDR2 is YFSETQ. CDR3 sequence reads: CASSSTGRDTEAFF. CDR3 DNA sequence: TGCGCCAGCAGCTCTACAGGGAGAGACACTGAAGCTTTCTTT.

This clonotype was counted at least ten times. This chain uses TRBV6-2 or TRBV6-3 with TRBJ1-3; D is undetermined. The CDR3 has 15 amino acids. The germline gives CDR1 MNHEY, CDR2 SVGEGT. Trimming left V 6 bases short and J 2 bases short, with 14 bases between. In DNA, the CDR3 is TGTGCCAGCAGAGTTTGGACGTTGGCTGGAAACACCATATATTTT. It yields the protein CASRVWTLAGNTIYF.

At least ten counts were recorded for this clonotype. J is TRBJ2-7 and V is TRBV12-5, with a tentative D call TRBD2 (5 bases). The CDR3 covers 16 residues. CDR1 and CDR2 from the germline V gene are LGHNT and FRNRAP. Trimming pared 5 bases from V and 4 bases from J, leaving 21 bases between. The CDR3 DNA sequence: TGTGCTAGTGGTCCCCCCGTTTGGGGAGATCCTTACGAGCAGTACTTC. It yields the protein CASGPPVWGDPYEQYF.

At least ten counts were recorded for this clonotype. The CDR3, as DNA: TGTGCCAGCAGCTTATTGTCGGGAGGGAACAATGAGCAGTTCTTC. Encoded protein: CASSLLSGGNNEQFF. This chain links TRBV7-6 with TRBJ2-1, with 8 bases identical to TRBD2. Germline trimming cut 2 bases from V and 5 bases from J; bases unmatched to any gene: 5. Per germline, CDR1 SGHVS and CDR2 FNYEAQ. This CDR3 is 15 amino acids long.

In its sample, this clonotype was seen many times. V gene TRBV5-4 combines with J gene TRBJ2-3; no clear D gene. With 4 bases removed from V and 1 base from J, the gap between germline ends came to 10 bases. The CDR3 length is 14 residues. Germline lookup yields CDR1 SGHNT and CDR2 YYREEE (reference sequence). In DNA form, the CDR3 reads TGTGCCAGCAGCGGGGTCTCGCGCACAGATACGCAGTATTTT. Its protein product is CASSGVSRTDTQYF.

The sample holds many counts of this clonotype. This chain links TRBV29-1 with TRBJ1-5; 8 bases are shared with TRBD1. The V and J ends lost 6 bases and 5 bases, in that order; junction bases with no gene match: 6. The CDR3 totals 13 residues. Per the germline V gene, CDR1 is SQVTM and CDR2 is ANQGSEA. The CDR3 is CSVVDRADQPQHF. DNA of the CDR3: TGCAGCGTGGTGGACAGGGCGGATCAGCCCCAGCATTTT.

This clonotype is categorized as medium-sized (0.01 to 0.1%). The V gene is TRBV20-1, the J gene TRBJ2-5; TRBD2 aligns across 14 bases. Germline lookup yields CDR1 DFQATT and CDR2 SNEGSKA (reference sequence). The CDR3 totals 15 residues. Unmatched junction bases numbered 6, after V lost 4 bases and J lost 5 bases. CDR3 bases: TGCAGTGCTAATGGAGGACTAGCGGGGGGTGAGACCCAGTACTTC. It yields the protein CSANGGLAGGETQYF.

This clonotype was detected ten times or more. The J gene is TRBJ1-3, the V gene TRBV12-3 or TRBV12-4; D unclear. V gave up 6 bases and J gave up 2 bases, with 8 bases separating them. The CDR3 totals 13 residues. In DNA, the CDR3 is TGTGCCAGCAGCCTCAACCCTGGAAACACCATATATTTT. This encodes CASSLNPGNTIYF.

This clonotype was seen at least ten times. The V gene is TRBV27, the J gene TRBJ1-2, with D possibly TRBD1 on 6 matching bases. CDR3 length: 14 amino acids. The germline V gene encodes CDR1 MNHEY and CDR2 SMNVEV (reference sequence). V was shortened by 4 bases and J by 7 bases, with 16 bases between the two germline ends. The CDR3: CASSSGGLVSGYTF. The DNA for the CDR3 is TGTGCCAGCAGTTCCGGGGGGCTTGTTAGTGGCTACACCTTC.

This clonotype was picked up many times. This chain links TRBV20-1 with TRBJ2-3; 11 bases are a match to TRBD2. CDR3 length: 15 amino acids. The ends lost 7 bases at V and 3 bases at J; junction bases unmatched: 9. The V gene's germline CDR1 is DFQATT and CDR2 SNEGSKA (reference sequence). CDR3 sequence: CSVPTSGMGTDTQYF. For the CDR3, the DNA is TGCAGTGTCCCGACTAGCGGGATGGGTACAGATACGCAGTATTTT.

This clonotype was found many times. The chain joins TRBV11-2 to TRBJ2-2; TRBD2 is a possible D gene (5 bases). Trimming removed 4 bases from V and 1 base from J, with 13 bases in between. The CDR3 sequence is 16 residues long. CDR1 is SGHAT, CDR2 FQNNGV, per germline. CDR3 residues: CASSSKVGVNTGELFF. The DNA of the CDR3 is TGTGCCAGCAGCTCCAAGGTGGGAGTGAACACCGGGGAGCTGTTTTTT.

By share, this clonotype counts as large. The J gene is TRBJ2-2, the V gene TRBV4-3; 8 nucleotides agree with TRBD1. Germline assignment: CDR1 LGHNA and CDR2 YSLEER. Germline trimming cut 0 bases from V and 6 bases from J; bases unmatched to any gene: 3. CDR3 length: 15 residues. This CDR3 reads CASSQDPQGAGELFF. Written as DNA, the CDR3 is TGCGCCAGCAGCCAAGATCCACAGGGGGCCGGGGAGCTGTTTTTT.

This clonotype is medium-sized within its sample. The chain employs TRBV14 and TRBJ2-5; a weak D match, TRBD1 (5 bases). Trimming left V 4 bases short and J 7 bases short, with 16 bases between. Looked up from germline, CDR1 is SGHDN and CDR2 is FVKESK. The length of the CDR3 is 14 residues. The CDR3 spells CASSPQGASMTQYF. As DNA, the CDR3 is TGTGCCAGCAGCCCCCAAGGGGCCAGCATGACCCAGTACTTC. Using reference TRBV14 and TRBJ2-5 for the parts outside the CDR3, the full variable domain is EAGVTQFPSHSVIEKGQTVTLRCDPISGHDNLYWYRRVMGKEIKFLLHFVKESKQDESGMPNNRFLAERTGGTYSTLKVQPAELEDSGVYFCASSPQGASMTQYFGPGTRLLVL.

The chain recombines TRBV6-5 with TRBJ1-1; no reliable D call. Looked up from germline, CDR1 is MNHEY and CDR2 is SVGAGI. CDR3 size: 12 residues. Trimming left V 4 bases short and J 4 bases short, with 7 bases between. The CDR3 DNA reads TGTGCCAGCAGTTTGTTGGGCACTGAAGCTTTCTTT. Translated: CASSLLGTEAFF.

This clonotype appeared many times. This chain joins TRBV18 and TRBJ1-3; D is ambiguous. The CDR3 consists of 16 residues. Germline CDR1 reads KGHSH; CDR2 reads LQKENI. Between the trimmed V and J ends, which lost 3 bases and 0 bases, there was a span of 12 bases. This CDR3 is CASSPRSQISGNTIYF. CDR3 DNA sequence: TGTGCCAGCTCACCGAGATCACAGATCTCTGGAAACACCATATATTTT.

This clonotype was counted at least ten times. The CDR3 protein is CASSSNRASLDNYGYTF. DNA of the CDR3: TGTGCCAGCAGCTCCAACAGAGCTTCATTGGATAACTATGGCTACACCTTC. The rearrangement links TRBV7-9 to TRBJ1-2; no reliable D call. V dropped 4 bases and J dropped 1 base, with 19 bases sitting between them. The length of the CDR3 is 17 residues. Germline loops: CDR1 SEHNR, CDR2 FQNEAQ (reference sequence).

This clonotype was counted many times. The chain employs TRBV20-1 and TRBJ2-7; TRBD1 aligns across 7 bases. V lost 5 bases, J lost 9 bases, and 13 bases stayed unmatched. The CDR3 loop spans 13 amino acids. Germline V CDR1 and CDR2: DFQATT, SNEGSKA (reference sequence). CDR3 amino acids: CSALQGQPWGQYF. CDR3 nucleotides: TGCAGTGCTCTCCAGGGACAGCCCTGGGGGCAGTACTTC.

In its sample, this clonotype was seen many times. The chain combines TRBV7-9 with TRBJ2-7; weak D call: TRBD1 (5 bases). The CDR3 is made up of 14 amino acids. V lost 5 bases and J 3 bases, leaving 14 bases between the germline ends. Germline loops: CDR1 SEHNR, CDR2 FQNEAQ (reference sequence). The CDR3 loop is CASSPWTKGYEQYF. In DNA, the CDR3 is TGTGCCAGCAGCCCATGGACAAAGGGCTACGAGCAGTACTTC.

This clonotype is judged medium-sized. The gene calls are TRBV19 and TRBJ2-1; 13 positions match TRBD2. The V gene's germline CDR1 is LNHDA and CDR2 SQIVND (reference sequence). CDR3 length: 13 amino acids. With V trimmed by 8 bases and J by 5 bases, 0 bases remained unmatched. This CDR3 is CASGTSGNNEQFF. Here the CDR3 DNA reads TGTGCCAGTGGGACTAGCGGGAACAATGAGCAGTTCTTC.

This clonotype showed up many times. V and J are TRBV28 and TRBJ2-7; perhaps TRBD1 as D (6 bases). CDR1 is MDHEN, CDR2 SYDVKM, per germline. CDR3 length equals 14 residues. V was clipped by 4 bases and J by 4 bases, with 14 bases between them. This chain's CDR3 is CASSSQGMGYEQYF. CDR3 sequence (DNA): TGTGCCAGCAGTTCACAGGGAATGGGTTACGAGCAGTACTTC.

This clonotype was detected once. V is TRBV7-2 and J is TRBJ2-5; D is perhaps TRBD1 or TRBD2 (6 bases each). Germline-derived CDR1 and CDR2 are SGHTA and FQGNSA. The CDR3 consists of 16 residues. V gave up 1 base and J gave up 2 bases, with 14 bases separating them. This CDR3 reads CASSLVGGPGQETQYF. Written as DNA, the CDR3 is TGTGCCAGCAGCTTAGTTGGGGGGCCCGGGCAAGAGACCCAGTACTTC.